These 26 T cell receptor beta chains share one sample of origin, sequenced in a study of cytomegalovirus exposure and HLA in healthy donors. 60 Vbeta and 13 Jbeta primers were used in PCR. The assay was immunoSEQ multiplex PCR, and TCRdb's table has in-frame clones only and misses some. There are 100,000 to 150,000 clones in the sample; about four fifths occur only once, and about 2% lies in the top ten. Sample: PBMCs. The receptor source for this set is a man aged 18 to 30 in good health and CMV-seronegative.

The chain joins TRBV9 to TRBJ2-7, with 11 bases identical to TRBD2. Germline V CDR1 and CDR2: SGDLS, YYNGEE. The CDR3 loop spans 15 amino acids. After removal of 4 bases from V and 1 base from J, the junction contained 4 bases not matched to a gene. The CDR3 is CASSHTSGGSYEQYF. CDR3 bases: TGTGCCAGCAGCCATACTAGCGGGGGTTCCTACGAGCAGTACTTC. The variable domain in full, with the rest retrieved from reference TRBV9 and TRBJ2-7, is DSGVTQTPKHLITATGQRVTLRCSPRSGDLSVYWYQQSLDQGLQFLIQYYNGEERAKGNILERFSAQQFPDLHSELNLSSLELGDSALYFCASSHTSGGSYEQYFGPGTRLTVT.

The gene calls are TRBV5-4 and TRBJ2-1, with 7 nucleotides matching TRBD1. V trimming: 2 bases; J trimming: 6 bases; junction bases outside the gene matches: 5. The CDR3 is 14 amino acids. The germline CDR1 and CDR2 sequences are SGHNT and YYREEE (reference sequence). For the CDR3, the DNA is TGTGCCAGCAGCTTTCCGGACAGGTTCAATGAGCAGTTCTTC. As protein: CASSFPDRFNEQFF.

DNA for the CDR3: TGTGCCAGCTCACCAAAGCTTCCACGGGGGGCCCTAAATGAGCAGTTCTTC. Encoded protein: CASSPKLPRGALNEQFF. This sequence joins TRBV18 and TRBJ2-1, with D maybe TRBD2 (7 bases). Germline values: CDR1 KGHSH, CDR2 LQKENI. The CDR3 loop spans 17 amino acids. Trimming left V 2 bases short and J 7 bases short, with 21 bases between.

V usage is TRBV6-5 and J usage is TRBJ1-1; the D gene is possibly TRBD1 (5 bases). V lost 10 bases and J 1 base, leaving 13 bases between the germline ends. The V gene's germline CDR1 is MNHEY and CDR2 SVGAGI. The CDR3 is 13 amino acids. CDR3 amino acids: CATRGGWNTEAFF. DNA for the CDR3: TGTGCCACCCGGGGGGGATGGAACACTGAAGCTTTCTTT.

This clone was seen just once. The chain couples TRBV4-1 to TRBJ2-1, with D possibly being TRBD2 (7 bases). Germline CDR1 MGHRA, CDR2 YSYEKL. The length of the CDR3 is 14 residues. With 7 bases removed from V and 6 bases from J, the gap between germline ends came to 16 bases. Written as DNA, the CDR3 is TGCGCCAGCAAGGGGGACTATCCCCCCAATGAGCAGTTCTTC. Residues: CASKGDYPPNEQFF.

This clone was observed a handful of times. V usage is TRBV7-9 and J usage is TRBJ2-7, with D possibly matching TRBD1 (5 bases). Germline V gene lookup returns CDR1 SEHNR and CDR2 FQNEAQ (reference sequence). V was shortened by 4 bases and J by 6 bases, with 10 bases between the two germline ends. The CDR3 contains 12 residues. The CDR3 nucleotides are TGTGCCAGCAGCTCGCGACAGTTCGAGCAGTACTTC. Protein: CASSSRQFEQYF.

The V gene is TRBV7-9, the J gene TRBJ1-3, with TRBD1 as a possible D gene (6 bases). The CDR3 runs to 16 residues. Between the trimmed V and J ends, which lost 2 bases and 0 bases, there was a span of 11 bases. Germline loops: CDR1 SEHNR, CDR2 FQNEAQ (reference sequence). This CDR3 reads CASSLSTDSSGNTIYF. The CDR3 DNA reads as TGTGCCAGCAGCTTATCCACGGACAGCTCTGGAAACACCATATATTTT. The full variable domain, completed using reference TRBV7-9 and TRBJ1-3, is DTGVSQNPRHKITKRGQNVTFRCDPISEHNRLYWYRQTLGQGPEFLTYFQNEAQLEKSRLLSDRFSAERPKGSFSTLEIQRTEQGDSAMYLCASSLSTDSSGNTIYFGEGSWLTVV.

CDR3 coding DNA: TGTGCCACTTCACGGGGACAGGCGAACACCGGGGAGCTGTTTTTT. Translated: CATSRGQANTGELFF. This chain links TRBV5-4 with TRBJ2-2; 8 nucleotides line up with TRBD1. Trimming at V came to 9 bases and at J to 0 bases, leaving 7 bases not matched to a gene. Germline V gene lookup returns CDR1 SGHNT and CDR2 YYREEE (reference sequence). The CDR3 has 15 residues.

The CDR3 spells CASSYSRQGLYGYTF. CDR3 nucleotide sequence: TGTGCCAGCAGTTACTCCAGACAGGGGCTCTATGGCTACACCTTC. The chain links TRBV6-5 to TRBJ1-2, with TRBD1 matching over 8 bases. V was pared by 0 bases and J by 4 bases, with 4 bases of the junction left unmatched. The CDR3 sequence is 15 residues long. From germline, CDR1 is MNHEY and CDR2 SVGAGI.

The chain recombines TRBV28 with TRBJ1-5, with TRBD1 as a possible D gene (5 bases). Germline CDR1 is MDHEN and CDR2 is SYDVKM. V lost 1 base, J lost 2 bases, and 18 bases lay in between. The CDR3 is 18 amino acids. This CDR3 is CASSLLTGRGGGNQPQHF. CDR3 in DNA: TGTGCCAGCAGTTTATTAACGGGGAGGGGTGGCGGCAATCAGCCCCAGCATTTT.

The rearrangement uses TRBV6-1 and TRBJ2-7; 9 bases align to TRBD1. The germline V gene encodes CDR1 MNHNS and CDR2 SASEGT. Germline trimming cut 2 bases from V and 5 bases from J; bases unmatched to any gene: 10. The CDR3 covers 16 residues. The CDR3 is CASSELPGTGWHEQYF. CDR3 sequence (DNA): TGTGCCAGCAGTGAACTCCCCGGGACAGGGTGGCACGAGCAGTACTTC.

The rearrangement joins TRBV27 to TRBJ2-7; D not resolved. Germline CDR1 MNHEY, CDR2 SMNVEV (reference sequence). The V gene lost 6 bases and the J gene lost 1 base, with 10 bases spanning the gap. The CDR3 covers 13 residues. In DNA, the CDR3 is TGTGCCAGCAGGAGAGGTGCATCCTACGAGCAGTACTTC. This encodes CASRRGASYEQYF.

This clone was seen only a few times. J is TRBJ2-1 and V is TRBV7-3; the D gene is possibly TRBD2 (7 bases). Germline V gene lookup returns CDR1 SGHTA and CDR2 FQGTGA. V dropped 2 bases and J dropped 7 bases, with 12 bases sitting between them. This CDR3 is built from 14 residues. The CDR3 DNA follows: TGTGCCAGCAGCTTAGGGGGGGCCGGGAATGAGCAGTTCTTC. It is translated as CASSLGGAGNEQFF. Variable domain in full (rest from reference TRBV7-3 and TRBJ2-1): GAGVSQTPSNKVTEKGKYVELRCDPISGHTALYWYRQSLGQGPEFLIYFQGTGAADDSGLPNDRFFAVRPEGSVSTLKIQRTERGDSAVYLCASSLGGAGNEQFFGPGTRLTVL.

This sequence joins TRBV9 and TRBJ2-3; tentative D call: TRBD1 (6 bases). Germline values: CDR1 SGDLS, CDR2 YYNGEE. Trimming took 0 bases from V and 0 from J, leaving 17 bases between them. The CDR3 is 18 residues long. CDR3 region: CASSVEDGTPISTDTQYF. The CDR3 region has the DNA TGTGCCAGCAGCGTAGAGGACGGGACACCCATTAGCACAGATACGCAGTATTTT.

The gene calls are TRBV25-1 and TRBJ2-1; the match to TRBD1 covers 7 bases. The germline gives CDR1 MGHDK, CDR2 SYGVNS. The V segment lost 9 bases and the J segment 7 bases; nucleotides outside the gene matches: 6. The CDR3 runs to 12 residues. The CDR3 coding sequence is TGTGCCAGTAACAGGGGTGGAAATGAGCAGTTCTTC. Translated, it gives CASNRGGNEQFF.

This chain connects TRBV7-3 to TRBJ2-3; 8 nucleotides match TRBD2. CDR3 size: 14 residues. With V trimmed by 5 bases and J by 8 bases, 9 bases remained unmatched. Germline V gene sequence: CDR1 SGHTA, CDR2 FQGTGA. CDR3 in DNA: TGTGCCAGCAGCAAAACTAGCGGTGGTGGTACGCAGTATTTT. It translates to CASSKTSGGGTQYF.

The CDR3 protein is CAISESAGMETQYF. The DNA for the CDR3 is TGTGCCATCAGTGAGTCCGCAGGGATGGAGACCCAGTACTTC. The rearrangement links TRBV10-3 to TRBJ2-5; maybe TRBD1 (5 bases). Trimming shortened V by 0 bases and J by 5 bases, and 10 bases separated the two germline ends. CDR1 ENHRY and CDR2 SYGVKD come from the germline V gene. There are 14 residues in the CDR3.

The J gene is TRBJ1-2, the V gene TRBV9; D is uncertain. V was pared by 0 bases and J by 9 bases, with 18 bases between. CDR3 length: 15 residues. Germline V gene lookup returns CDR1 SGDLS and CDR2 YYNGEE. CDR3 coding DNA: TGTGCCAGCAGCGTAGTTCACGACTCCCATGTCAGCTACACCTTC. Its translation: CASSVVHDSHVSYTF.

This clone was counted only a few times. The genes are TRBV6-5 and TRBJ2-7; 9 nucleotides align to TRBD2. Germline V gene lookup returns CDR1 MNHEY and CDR2 SVGAGI. The CDR3 sequence is 15 residues long. V was clipped by 4 bases and J by 0 bases; unmatched bases: 4. The CDR3 DNA reads as TGTGCCAGCAGTTCCCCGGGACTAGCCTCCTACGAGCAGTACTTC. Encoded protein: CASSSPGLASYEQYF.

In its sample, this clone was seen a few times. The CDR3 nucleotides read TGTGCCAGCAGTGAATGGGTAGGGAGGGAGACCCAGTACTTC. Translation gives CASSEWVGRETQYF. The chain has TRBV25-1 and TRBJ2-5, with a weak D call TRBD2 (6 bases). The germline V gene has CDR1 MGHDK and CDR2 SYGVNS. The CDR3 covers 14 residues. V was clipped by 1 base and J by 5 bases, with 11 bases between them.

V is TRBV6-6 and J is TRBJ2-7; 9 nucleotides align to TRBD1. J was trimmed by 6 bases and V by 0 bases; bases with no gene match: 6. The CDR3 totals 15 residues. CDR1 is MNHNY and CDR2 is SVGAGI in the germline V gene (reference sequence). The CDR3 reads CASSYSGQGGLEQYF. In DNA, the CDR3 is TGTGCCAGCAGTTACTCGGGACAGGGAGGGCTCGAGCAGTACTTC.

V usage is TRBV14 and J usage is TRBJ2-2, with 8 bases lining up with TRBD1. CDR1 is SGHDN and CDR2 is FVKESK in the germline V gene. The CDR3 totals 15 residues. V lost 1 base to trimming and J lost 4 bases; unmatched junction nucleotides: 2. The CDR3 spells CASSQGTGFTGELFF. CDR3 sequence (DNA): TGTGCCAGCAGCCAAGGGACAGGGTTCACCGGGGAGCTGTTTTTT.

The chain joins TRBV7-2 to TRBJ1-1; D may be TRBD1 (5 bases). Germline V gene data show CDR1 as SGHTA and CDR2 as FQGNSA. The CDR3 is 16 amino acids. The V end lost 6 bases, the J end lost 4 bases, and 21 bases lay between the germline ends. The CDR3: CASRTQGTLKFTEAFF. The DNA of the CDR3 is TGTGCCAGCAGAACCCAGGGAACCCTCAAGTTCACTGAAGCTTTCTTT. Full variable domain (remainder filled in from reference TRBV7-2 and TRBJ1-1): GAGVSQSPSNKVTEKGKDVELRCDPISGHTALYWYRQSLGQGLEFLIYFQGNSAPDKSGLPSDRFSAERTGGSVSTLTIQRTQQEDSAVYLCASRTQGTLKFTEAFFGQGTRLTVV.

The rearrangement joins TRBV4-2 to TRBJ2-2; 7 bases fit TRBD2. V trimming: 4 bases; J trimming: 7 bases; junction bases outside the gene matches: 6. Germline CDR1 reads LGHNA; CDR2 reads YNFKEQ. The CDR3 sequence is 14 residues long. CDR3 in DNA: TGTGCCAGCAGCCCCGGACTAGAGGTCGGGGAGCTGTTTTTT. This codes for CASSPGLEVGELFF.

The chain couples TRBV11-2 to TRBJ2-1; the match to TRBD1 covers 8 bases. J lost 7 bases, V lost 1 base, and 6 bases had no gene match. The germline V gene has CDR1 SGHAT and CDR2 FQNNGV. The CDR3 extends over 15 amino acids. CDR3 in DNA: TGTGCCAGCAGCTTAGGTGGCAGGGGGCCGAATGAGCAGTTCTTC. Its protein is CASSLGGRGPNEQFF.

This clone is a singleton in its sample. The V gene is TRBV14, the J gene TRBJ1-1; D perhaps matches TRBD1 (6 bases). CDR1 is SGHDN and CDR2 is FVKESK in the germline V gene. The ends were cut back, 3 bases at V and 0 bases at J, with 11 bases in the middle. The CDR3 consists of 15 residues. The CDR3 sequence: CASSHPGEMNTEAFF. For the CDR3, the DNA is TGTGCCAGCAGCCACCCAGGGGAAATGAACACTGAAGCTTTCTTT.